This T cell receptor beta chain was documented in a study of T cells in Graves' hyperthyroidism and ophthalmopathy. This clonotype has ten or more counts. Using RNA transcripts as the source, TCR beta CDR3 regions were amplified. First-round RT-PCR of the TCR CDR3 relied on the HTBI primer set. TCRdb reprocessed the multiplex PCR reads via MiXCR and lists one record per CDR3 protein. The repertoire has a few hundred thousand distinct CDR3 sequences, around 46% of them found once; the top ten carry about 8.3%. Across 18 months, stable Graves' hyperthyroidism was marked by no progression to ophthalmopathy. Not enrolled were patients with uncontrolled infection, other autoimmune disease, pregnancy or lactation. Looked up from germline, CDR1 is DFQATT and CDR2 is SNEGSKA (reference sequence). This CDR3 comprises 13 residues. Trimming left V 4 bases short and J 6 bases short, with 16 bases between.

Material: peripheral blood or thyroid tissue (not recorded which). The clonotype originates from a young woman with Graves' hyperthyroidism. The rearrangement joins TRBV20-1 to TRBJ2-7; maybe TRBD2 (6 bases). The CDR3: CSAITPGGSEQYF. The CDR3 bases are TGCAGTGCTATTACACCAGGAGGGAGCGAGCAGTACTTC.